These T cell receptor beta chains were read from a single sample in a study of CD8 T cells in ankylosing spondylitis. Each CDR3 protein gets one entry after TCRdb re-called the 5' RACE reads with MiXCR. The sample has around 250,000 distinct CDR3 sequences, approximately 11% seen once. Sample: blood, either unsorted or a sorted T cell fraction (not recorded which). These receptors all stem from a male donor with ankylosing spondylitis or in good health (not recorded which). Each CDR3 is given with its conserved first and last residue. A D gene is named only where the DNA matches it firmly. Clone size is stated in some rows and not others, as once, few, many or a class when expanded.

>TRBV12-3/TRBV12-4|NA|TRBJ1-4|NA
TGTGCCAGCAGTTTTCATCCAAATGAAAAACTGTTTTTT
CASSFHPNEKLFF
>TRBV20-1|few|TRBJ2-2|NA
TGCAGTGCCAGGGGGGGTCCCGGGAACACCGGGGAGCTGTTTTTT
CSARGGPGNTGELFF
>TRBV2|NA|TRBJ2-1|NA
TGTGCCAGCAGTGGACTAAACAATGAGCAGTTCTTC
CASSGLNNEQFF
>TRBV12-3/TRBV12-4|many|TRBJ1-5|NA
TGTGCCAGCAGTTTGGCGGGGAGACAGCCCCAGCATTTT
CASSLAGRQPQHF
>TRBV6-1|many|TRBJ2-1|TRBD1
TGTGCCAGCAGTGAAGGGCAGGGGGCTAGCGATGAGCAGTTCTTC
CASSEGQGASDEQFF
>TRBV12-3/TRBV12-4|many|TRBJ2-1|NA
TGTGCCAGCAGTAGTGGACAGCCCGAGCAGTTCTTC
CASSSGQPEQFF
>TRBV30|few|TRBJ1-2|NA
TGTGCCTGGAGGGTAGCTGATGTCTATGGCTACACCTTC
CAWRVADVYGYTF
>TRBV12-3/TRBV12-4|many|TRBJ1-1|NA
TGTGCCAGCAGTTTAAGTCCACAGCCGAACACTGAAGCTTTCTTT
CASSLSPQPNTEAFF
>TRBV29-1|NA|TRBJ2-3|NA
TGCAGCGTCACCCAGGAGATCACAGATACGCAGTATTTT
CSVTQEITDTQYF
>TRBV12-3/TRBV12-4|many|TRBJ2-1|TRBD2
TGTGCCAGCAGTTTCCTAGCGGTTCCGGGGAATGAGCAGTTCTTC
CASSFLAVPGNEQFF
>TRBV18|NA|TRBJ2-3|NA
TGTGCCAGCTCACGGTTAGCGGCCACAGATACGCAGTATTTT
CASSRLAATDTQYF
>TRBV28|NA|TRBJ2-1|NA
TGTGCCAGCAGTTTAAAACGTTACCGCCTCGAAAACAATGAGCAGTTCTTC
CASSLKRYRLENNEQFF
>TRBV24-1|many|TRBJ1-3|NA
TGTGCCACCTCGGACCAGGGAAGAAACACCATATATTTT
CATSDQGRNTIYF
>TRBV6-4|many|TRBJ1-3|NA
TGTGCCAGCAGTGAGTCAAGGGGACGAAGGATTGGGCCTGGAAACACCATATATTTT
CASSESRGRRIGPGNTIYF
>TRBV6-4|NA|TRBJ1-1|NA
TGTGCCAGCAGTGTAGAGGGGCACACTGAAGCTTTCTTT
CASSVEGHTEAFF
>TRBV5-1|many|TRBJ1-1|NA
TGCGCCAGCATGGCAGCAGCAATGAACACTGAAGCTTTCTTT
CASMAAAMNTEAFF
>TRBV5-1|few|TRBJ1-1|TRBD1
TGCGCCAGCAGCTTTGGACAGGGTATCGCTGAAGCTTTCTTT
CASSFGQGIAEAFF
>TRBV6-1|few|TRBJ2-2|NA
TGTGCCAGCACCAATCAATGGGGGAACACCGGGGAGCTGTTTTTT
CASTNQWGNTGELFF
>TRBV15|many|TRBJ1-1|TRBD1
TGTGCCACCAGCAGAGATAGACAGGGTTATACTGAAGCTTTCTTT
CATSRDRQGYTEAFF
>TRBV9|many|TRBJ1-1|TRBD1
TGTGCCAGCAGCGCAACTGGACAGGCGAACACTGAAGCTTTCTTT
CASSATGQANTEAFF
>TRBV20-1|many|TRBJ1-2|TRBD1
TGCAGTGCTAGAGGACAGGGCGTAAACTATGGCTACACCTTC
CSARGQGVNYGYTF
>TRBV5-1|many|TRBJ2-1|NA
TGCGCCAGCCGGACAGCCGCCCGGAGCTCCTACAATGAGCAGTTCTTC
CASRTAARSSYNEQFF
>TRBV6-2/TRBV6-3|few|TRBJ2-3|NA
TGTGCCAGCAGTCCTCGGGTAGAAGCAGATACGCAGTATTTT
CASSPRVEADTQYF
>TRBV27|NA|TRBJ2-1|NA
TGTGCCAGCACCGCGGGCAATGAGCAGTTCTTC
CASTAGNEQFF
>TRBV20-1|once|TRBJ2-2|NA
TGCAGTGCTAGAGATCAAGGACAAGGCACCGGGGAGCTGTTTTTT
CSARDQGQGTGELFF
>TRBV7-6|few|TRBJ2-7|NA
TGTGCCAGCAGCTTAATCGGTGGATCGGGCGGGGAGCAGTACTTC
CASSLIGGSGGEQYF
>TRBV3-1|many|TRBJ1-3|NA
TGTGCCAGCAGCCAACAGGGTGGAAACACCATATATTTT
CASSQQGGNTIYF
>TRBV7-9|NA|TRBJ2-1|NA
TGTGCCAGCAGCTTATCGGTGGCTGAGCAGTTCTTC
CASSLSVAEQFF
>TRBV7-2|many|TRBJ2-1|TRBD2
TGTGCCAGCAGCTCCCAGGGCGGGGGGCCCCCCTACAATGAGCAGTTCTTC
CASSSQGGGPPYNEQFF
>TRBV5-1|many|TRBJ2-3|TRBD2
TGCGCCAGCAGCATTTCGGGAGGTGTGAGCACAGATACGCAGTATTTT
CASSISGGVSTDTQYF
>TRBV9|many|TRBJ1-2|NA
TGTGCCAGCAGCGTAGCGGGCACAGGTAACTATGGCTACACCTTC
CASSVAGTGNYGYTF